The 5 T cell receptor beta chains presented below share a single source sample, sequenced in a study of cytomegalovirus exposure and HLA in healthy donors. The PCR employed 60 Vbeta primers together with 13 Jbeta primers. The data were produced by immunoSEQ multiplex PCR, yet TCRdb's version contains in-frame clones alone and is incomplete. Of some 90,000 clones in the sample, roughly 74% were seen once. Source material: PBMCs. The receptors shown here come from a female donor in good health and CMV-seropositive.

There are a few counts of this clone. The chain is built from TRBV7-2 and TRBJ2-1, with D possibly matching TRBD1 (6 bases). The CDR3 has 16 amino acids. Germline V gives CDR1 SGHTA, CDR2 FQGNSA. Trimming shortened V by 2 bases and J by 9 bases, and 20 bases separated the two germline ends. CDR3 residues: CASSLQPYQGNREQFF. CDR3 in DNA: TGTGCCAGCAGCTTACAGCCCTATCAGGGGAACCGTGAGCAGTTCTTC.

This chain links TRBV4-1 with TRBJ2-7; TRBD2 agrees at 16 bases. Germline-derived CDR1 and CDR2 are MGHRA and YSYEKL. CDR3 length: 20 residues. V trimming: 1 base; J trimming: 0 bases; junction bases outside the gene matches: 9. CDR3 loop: CASSQALPGTSGGASYEQYF. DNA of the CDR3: TGCGCCAGCAGCCAAGCCCTTCCCGGGACTAGCGGGGGGGCCTCCTACGAGCAGTACTTC.

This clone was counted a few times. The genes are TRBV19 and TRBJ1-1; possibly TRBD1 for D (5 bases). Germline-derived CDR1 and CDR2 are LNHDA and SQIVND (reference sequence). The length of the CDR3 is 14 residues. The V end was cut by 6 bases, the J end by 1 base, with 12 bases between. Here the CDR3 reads CASSLGTANTEAFF. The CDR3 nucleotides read TGTGCCAGTAGCCTTGGGACTGCGAACACTGAAGCTTTCTTT.

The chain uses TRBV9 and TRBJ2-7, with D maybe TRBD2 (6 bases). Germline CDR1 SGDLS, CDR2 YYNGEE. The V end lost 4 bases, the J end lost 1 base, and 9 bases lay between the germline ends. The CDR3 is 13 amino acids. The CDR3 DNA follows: TGTGCCAGCAGCTCGGGACTTTCCTACGAGCAGTACTTC. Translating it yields CASSSGLSYEQYF.

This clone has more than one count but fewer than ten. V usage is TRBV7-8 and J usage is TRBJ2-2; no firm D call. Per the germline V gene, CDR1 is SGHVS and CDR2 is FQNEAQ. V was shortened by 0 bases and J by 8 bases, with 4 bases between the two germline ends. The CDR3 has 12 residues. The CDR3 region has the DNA TGTGCCAGCAGCTTAGCGAGGGGGGAGCTGTTTTTT. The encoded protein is CASSLARGELFF. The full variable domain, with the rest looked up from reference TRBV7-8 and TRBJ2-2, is GAGVSQSPRYKVAKRGQDVALRCDPISGHVSLFWYQQALGQGPEFLTYFQNEAQLDKSGLPSDRFFAERPEGSVSTLKIQRTQQEDSAVYLCASSLARGELFFGEGSRLTVL.